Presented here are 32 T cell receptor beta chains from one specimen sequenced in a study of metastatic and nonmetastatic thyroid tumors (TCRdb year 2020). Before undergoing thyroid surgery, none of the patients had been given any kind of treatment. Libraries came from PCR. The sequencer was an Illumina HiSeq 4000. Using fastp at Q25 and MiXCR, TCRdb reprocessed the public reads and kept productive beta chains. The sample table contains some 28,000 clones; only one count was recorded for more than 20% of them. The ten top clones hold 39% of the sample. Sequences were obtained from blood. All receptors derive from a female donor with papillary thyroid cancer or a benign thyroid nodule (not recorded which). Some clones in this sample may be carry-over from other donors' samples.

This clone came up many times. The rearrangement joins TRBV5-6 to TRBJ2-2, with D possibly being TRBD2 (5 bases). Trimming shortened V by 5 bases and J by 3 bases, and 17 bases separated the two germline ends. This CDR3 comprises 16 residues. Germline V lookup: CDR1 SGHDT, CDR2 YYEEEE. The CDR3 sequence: CASSRLATGDTGELFF. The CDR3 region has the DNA TGTGCCAGCAGTCGACTGGCAACCGGGGACACCGGGGAGCTGTTTTTT.

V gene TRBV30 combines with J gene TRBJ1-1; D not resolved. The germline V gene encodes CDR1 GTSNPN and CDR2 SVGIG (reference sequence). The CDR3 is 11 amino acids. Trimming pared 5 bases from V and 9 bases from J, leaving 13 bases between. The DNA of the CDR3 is TGTGCCTGGGCCCCCGCGGCGAAAGCTTTCTTT. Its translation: CAWAPAAKAFF.

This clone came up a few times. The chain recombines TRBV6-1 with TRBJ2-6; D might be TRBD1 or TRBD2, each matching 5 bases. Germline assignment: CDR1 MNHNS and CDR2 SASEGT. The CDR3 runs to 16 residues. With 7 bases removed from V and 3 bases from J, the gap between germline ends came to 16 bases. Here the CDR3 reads CASTGTRGYGANVLTF. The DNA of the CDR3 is TGTGCCAGCACAGGAACGAGGGGCTATGGGGCCAACGTCCTGACTTTC.

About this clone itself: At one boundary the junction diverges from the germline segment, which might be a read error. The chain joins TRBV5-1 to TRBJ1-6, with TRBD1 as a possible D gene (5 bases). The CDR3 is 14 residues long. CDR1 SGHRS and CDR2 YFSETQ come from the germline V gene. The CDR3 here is CASSSAREGSPIHF. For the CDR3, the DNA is TGCGCCAGCAGCTCAGCCAGGGAAGGATCACCCATCCACTTT.

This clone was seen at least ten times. CDR3 in DNA: TGTGCCAGCAGCCCCGGGACGGGGGCCTCTAATTCACCCCTCCACTTT. Translation gives CASSPGTGASNSPLHF. J is TRBJ1-6 and V is TRBV5-4; D is possibly TRBD1 (6 bases). Germline CDR1 SGHNT, CDR2 YYREEE (reference sequence). The CDR3 spans 16 residues. V was shortened by 4 bases and J by 6 bases, with 17 bases between the two germline ends.

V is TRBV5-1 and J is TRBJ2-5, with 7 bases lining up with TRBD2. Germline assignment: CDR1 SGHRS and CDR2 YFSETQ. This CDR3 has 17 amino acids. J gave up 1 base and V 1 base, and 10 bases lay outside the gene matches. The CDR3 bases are TGCGCCAGCAGCTTGAGGAAGAGCGGGATCACCCAAGAGACCCAGTACTTC. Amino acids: CASSLRKSGITQETQYF.

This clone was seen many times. CDR3 residues: CASSQEGIGDSVSRKNIQYF. CDR3 nucleotides: TGTGCCAGCAGCCAAGAAGGGATCGGGGACAGTGTTTCACGAAAAAACATTCAGTACTTC. The chain recombines TRBV3-1 with TRBJ2-4; 7 bases match TRBD1. Germline loops: CDR1 LGHDT, CDR2 YNNKEL (reference sequence). The length of the CDR3 is 20 residues. The ends lost 0 bases at V and 4 bases at J; junction bases unmatched: 18.

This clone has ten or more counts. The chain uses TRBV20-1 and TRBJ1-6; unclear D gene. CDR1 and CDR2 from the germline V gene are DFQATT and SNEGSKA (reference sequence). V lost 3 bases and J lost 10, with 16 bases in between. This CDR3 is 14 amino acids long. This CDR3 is CSARETKGWSPLHF. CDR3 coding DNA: TGCAGTGCTAGGGAGACGAAGGGATGGTCACCCCTCCACTTT.

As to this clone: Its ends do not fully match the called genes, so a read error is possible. The CDR3 loop reads CASSQDSSPRGGYYF. CDR3 sequence (DNA): TGTGCCAGCAGCCAAGATTCGAGCCCACGGGGTGGCTACTACTTC. The rearrangement joins TRBV3-1 to TRBJ1-2; D unclear. This CDR3 comprises 15 residues. The germline CDR1 and CDR2 sequences are LGHDT and YNNKEL (reference sequence). The entire variable domain, with the rest obtained from reference TRBV3-1 and TRBJ1-2, is as follows: DTAVSQTPKYLVTQMGNDKSIKCEQNLGHDTMYWYKQDSKKFLKIMFSYNNKELIINETVPNRFSPKSPDKAHLNLHINSLELGDSAVYFCASSQDSSPRGGYYFGSGTRLTVV.

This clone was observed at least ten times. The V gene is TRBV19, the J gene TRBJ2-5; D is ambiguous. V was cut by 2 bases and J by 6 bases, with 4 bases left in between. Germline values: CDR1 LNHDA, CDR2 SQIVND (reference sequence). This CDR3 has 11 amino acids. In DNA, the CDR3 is TGTGCCAGTAGTATAAGGAAGACCCAGTACTTC. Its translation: CASSIRKTQYF.

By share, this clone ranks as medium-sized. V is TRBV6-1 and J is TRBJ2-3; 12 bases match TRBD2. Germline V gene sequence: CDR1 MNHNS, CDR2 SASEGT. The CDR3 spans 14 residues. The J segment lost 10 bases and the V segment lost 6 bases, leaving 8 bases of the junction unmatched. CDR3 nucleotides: TGTGCCAGCAGCCCAACCGGGACTAGCGGGCCGCAGTATTTT. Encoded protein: CASSPTGTSGPQYF.

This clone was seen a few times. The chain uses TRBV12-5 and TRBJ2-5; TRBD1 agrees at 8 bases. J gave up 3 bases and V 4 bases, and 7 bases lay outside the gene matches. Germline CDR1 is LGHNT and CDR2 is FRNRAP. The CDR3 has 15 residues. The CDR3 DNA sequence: TGTGCTAGTGGTTCCTCATCGACAGGGGAAGAGACCCAGTACTTC. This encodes CASGSSSTGEETQYF.

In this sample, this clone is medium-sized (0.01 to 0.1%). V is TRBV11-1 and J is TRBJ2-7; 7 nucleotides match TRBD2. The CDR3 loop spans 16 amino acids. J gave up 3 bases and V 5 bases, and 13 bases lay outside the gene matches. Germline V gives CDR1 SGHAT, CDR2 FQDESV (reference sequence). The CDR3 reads CASSPAGTTNYYEQYF. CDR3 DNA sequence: TGTGCCAGCAGCCCAGCCGGGACTACAAATTACTACGAGCAGTACTTC.

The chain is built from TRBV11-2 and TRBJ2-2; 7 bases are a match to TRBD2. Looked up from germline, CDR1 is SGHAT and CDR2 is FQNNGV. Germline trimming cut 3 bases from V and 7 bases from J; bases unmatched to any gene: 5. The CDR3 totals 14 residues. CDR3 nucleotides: TGTGCCAGCAGCTTTGCGGGAGAGATCGGGGAGCTGTTTTTT. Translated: CASSFAGEIGELFF. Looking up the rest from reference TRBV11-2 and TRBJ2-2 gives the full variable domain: EAGVAQSPRYKIIEKRQSVAFWCNPISGHATLYWYQQILGQGPKLLIQFQNNGVVDDSQLPKDRFSAERLKGVDSTLKIQPAKLEDSAVYLCASSFAGEIGELFFGEGSRLTVL.

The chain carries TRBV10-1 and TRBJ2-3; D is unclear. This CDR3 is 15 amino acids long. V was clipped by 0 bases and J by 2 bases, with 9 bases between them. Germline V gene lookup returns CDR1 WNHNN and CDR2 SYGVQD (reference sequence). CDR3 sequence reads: CASSESTGVTDTQYF. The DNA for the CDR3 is TGCGCCAGCAGTGAGTCGACCGGAGTCACAGATACGCAGTATTTT.

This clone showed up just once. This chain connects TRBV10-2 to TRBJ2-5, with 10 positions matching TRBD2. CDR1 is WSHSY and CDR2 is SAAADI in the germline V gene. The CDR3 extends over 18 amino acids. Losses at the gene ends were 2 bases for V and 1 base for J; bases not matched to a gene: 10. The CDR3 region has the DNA TGCGCCAGCAGTGAGCCCACCCGTAGCGGGGGGTGCCAAGAGACCCAGTACTTC. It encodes CASSEPTRSGGCQETQYF.

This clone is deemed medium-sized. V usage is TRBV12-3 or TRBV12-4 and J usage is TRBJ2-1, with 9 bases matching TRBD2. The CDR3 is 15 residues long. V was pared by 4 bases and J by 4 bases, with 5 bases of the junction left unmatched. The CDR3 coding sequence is TGTGCCAGCAGTTCGCCAGCGGGGGGTTACAATGAGCAGTTCTTC. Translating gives CASSSPAGGYNEQFF.

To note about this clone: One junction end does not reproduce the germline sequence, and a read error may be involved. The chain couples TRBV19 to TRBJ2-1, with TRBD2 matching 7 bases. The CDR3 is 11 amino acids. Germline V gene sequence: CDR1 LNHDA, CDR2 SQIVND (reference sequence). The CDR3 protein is CVSRTGGEQFF. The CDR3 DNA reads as TGTGTCAGTAGAACGGGAGGCGAGCAGTTCTTC.

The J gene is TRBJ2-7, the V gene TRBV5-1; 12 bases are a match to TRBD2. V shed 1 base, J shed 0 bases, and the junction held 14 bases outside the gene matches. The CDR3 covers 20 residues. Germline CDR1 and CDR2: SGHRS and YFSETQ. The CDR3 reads CASSLWATGTSGSSSYEQYF. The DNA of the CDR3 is TGCGCCAGCAGCTTGTGGGCCACCGGGACTAGCGGGTCGAGCTCCTACGAGCAGTACTTC.

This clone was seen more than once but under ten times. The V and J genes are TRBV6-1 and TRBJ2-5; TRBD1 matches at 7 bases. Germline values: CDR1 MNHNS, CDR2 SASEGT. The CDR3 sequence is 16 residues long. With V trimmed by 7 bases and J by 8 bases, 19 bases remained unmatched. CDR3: CASTQTGTEYRYTQYF. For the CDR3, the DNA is TGTGCCAGCACCCAAACCGGGACAGAGTACCGATATACCCAGTACTTC.

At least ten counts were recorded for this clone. The DNA of the CDR3 is TGTGCTAGTGCCATCGGACAGGGGAATTCACCCCTCCACTTT. This gives the protein CASAIGQGNSPLHF. The rearrangement joins TRBV12-5 to TRBJ1-6; 9 bases line up with TRBD1. J gave up 7 bases and V 7 bases, and 5 bases lay outside the gene matches. Germline V gene lookup returns CDR1 LGHNT and CDR2 FRNRAP. The CDR3 length is 14 residues.

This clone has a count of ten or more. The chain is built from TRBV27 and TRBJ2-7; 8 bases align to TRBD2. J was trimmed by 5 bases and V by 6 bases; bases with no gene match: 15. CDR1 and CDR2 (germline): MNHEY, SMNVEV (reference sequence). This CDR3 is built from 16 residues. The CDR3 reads CASSPNAGTSGNEQYF. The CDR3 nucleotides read TGTGCCAGCAGCCCAAACGCTGGGACTAGTGGGAACGAGCAGTACTTC.

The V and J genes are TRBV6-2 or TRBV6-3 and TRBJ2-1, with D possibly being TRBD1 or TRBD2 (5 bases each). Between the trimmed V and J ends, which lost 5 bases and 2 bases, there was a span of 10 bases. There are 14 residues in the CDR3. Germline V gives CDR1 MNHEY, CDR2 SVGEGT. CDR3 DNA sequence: TGTGCCAGCAGTCGGGACGGGACCTACAATGAGCAGTTCTTC. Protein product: CASSRDGTYNEQFF.

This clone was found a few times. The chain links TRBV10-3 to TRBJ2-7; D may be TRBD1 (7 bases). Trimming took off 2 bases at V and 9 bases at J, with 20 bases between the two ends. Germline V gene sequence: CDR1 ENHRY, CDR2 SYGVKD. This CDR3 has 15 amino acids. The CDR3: CAISEGGQGDHGQYF. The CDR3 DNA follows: TGTGCCATCAGTGAGGGAGGGCAGGGGGACCACGGGCAGTACTTC.

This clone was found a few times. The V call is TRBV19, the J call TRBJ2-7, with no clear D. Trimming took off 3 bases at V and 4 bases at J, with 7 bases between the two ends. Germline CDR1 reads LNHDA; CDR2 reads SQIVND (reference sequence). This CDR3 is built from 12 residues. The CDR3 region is CASSMPSYEQYF. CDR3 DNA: TGTGCCAGTAGTATGCCAAGTTACGAGCAGTACTTC. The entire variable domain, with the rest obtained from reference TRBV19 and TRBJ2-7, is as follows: DGGITQSPKYLFRKEGQNVTLSCEQNLNHDAMYWYRQDPGQGLRLIYYSQIVNDFQKGDIAEGYSVSREKKESFPLTVTSAQKNPTAFYLCASSMPSYEQYFGPGTRLTVT.

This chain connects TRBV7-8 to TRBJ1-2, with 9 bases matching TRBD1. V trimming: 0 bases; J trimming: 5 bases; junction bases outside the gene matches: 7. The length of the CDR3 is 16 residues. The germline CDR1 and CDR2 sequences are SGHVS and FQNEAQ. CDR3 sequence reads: CASSLAPGTGFYGYTF. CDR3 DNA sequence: TGTGCCAGCAGCTTAGCCCCCGGGACAGGGTTTTATGGCTACACCTTC.

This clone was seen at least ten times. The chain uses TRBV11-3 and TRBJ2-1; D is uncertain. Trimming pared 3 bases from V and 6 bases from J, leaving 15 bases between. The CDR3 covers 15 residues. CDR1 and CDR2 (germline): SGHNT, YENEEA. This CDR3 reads CASSLGGDLGNEQFF. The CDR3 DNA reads TGTGCCAGCAGCTTGGGCGGAGACTTAGGCAATGAGCAGTTCTTC.

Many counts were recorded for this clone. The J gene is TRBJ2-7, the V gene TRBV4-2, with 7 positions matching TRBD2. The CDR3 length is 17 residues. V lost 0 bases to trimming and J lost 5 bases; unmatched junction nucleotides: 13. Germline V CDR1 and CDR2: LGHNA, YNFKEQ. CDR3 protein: CASSQELLGAGIDEQYF. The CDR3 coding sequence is TGTGCCAGCAGCCAAGAACTATTGGGAGCGGGAATCGACGAGCAGTACTTC.

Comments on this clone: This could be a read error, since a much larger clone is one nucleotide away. In DNA, the CDR3 is TGTGCCAGCAGCCCCACCATGAACACTGGAGCTTTCTTT. Residues: CASSPTMNTGAFF. The rearrangement uses TRBV7-9 and TRBJ1-1; no firm D call. CDR1 SEHNR and CDR2 FQNEAQ come from the germline V gene (reference sequence). The CDR3 consists of 13 residues.

The CDR3 loop is CASSEQGGAGTEAFF. CDR3 DNA: TGTGCCAGCAGTGAACAGGGAGGGGCGGGCACTGAAGCTTTCTTT. The chain combines TRBV6-4 with TRBJ1-1; D may be TRBD1 (6 bases). Looked up from germline, CDR1 is MRHNA and CDR2 is SNTAGT. This CDR3 region has 15 residues. V gave up 3 bases and J gave up 4 bases, with 15 bases separating them.

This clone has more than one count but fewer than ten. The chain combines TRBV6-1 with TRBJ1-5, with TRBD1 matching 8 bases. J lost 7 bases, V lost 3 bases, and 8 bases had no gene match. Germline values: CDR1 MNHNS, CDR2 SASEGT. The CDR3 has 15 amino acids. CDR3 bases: TGTGCCAGCAGTGACGACAGGGGCCTTTTCCAGCCCCAGCATTTT. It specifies CASSDDRGLFQPQHF.

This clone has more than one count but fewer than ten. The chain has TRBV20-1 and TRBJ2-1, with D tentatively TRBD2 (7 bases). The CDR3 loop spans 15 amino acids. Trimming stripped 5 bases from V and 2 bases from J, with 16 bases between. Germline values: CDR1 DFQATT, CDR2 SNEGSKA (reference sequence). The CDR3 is CSAEAGAGTYNEQFF. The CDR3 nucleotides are TGCAGTGCTGAGGCGGGGGCGGGTACCTACAATGAGCAGTTCTTC.